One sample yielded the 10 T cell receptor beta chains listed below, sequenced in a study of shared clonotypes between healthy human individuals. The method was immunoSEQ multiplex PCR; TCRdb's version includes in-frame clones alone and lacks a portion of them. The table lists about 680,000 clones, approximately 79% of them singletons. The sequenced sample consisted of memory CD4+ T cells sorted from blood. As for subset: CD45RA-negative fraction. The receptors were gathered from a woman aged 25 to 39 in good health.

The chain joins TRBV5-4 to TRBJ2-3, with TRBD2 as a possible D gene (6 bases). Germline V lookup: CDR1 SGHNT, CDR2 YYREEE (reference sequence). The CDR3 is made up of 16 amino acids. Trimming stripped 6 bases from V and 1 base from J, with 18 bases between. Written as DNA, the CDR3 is TGTGCCAGCATGGATCTAAAGGCTAGCGGCACAGATACGCAGTATTTT. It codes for CASMDLKASGTDTQYF.

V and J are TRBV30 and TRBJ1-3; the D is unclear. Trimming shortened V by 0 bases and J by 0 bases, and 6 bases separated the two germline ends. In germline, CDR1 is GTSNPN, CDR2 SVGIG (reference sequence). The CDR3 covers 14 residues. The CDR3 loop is CAWSVMPSGNTIYF. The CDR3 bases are TGTGCCTGGAGTGTAATGCCCTCTGGAAACACCATATATTTT. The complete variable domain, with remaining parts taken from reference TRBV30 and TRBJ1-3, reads SQTIHQWPATLVQPVGSPLSLECTVEGTSNPNLYWYRQAAGRGLQLLFYSVGIGQISSEVPQNLSASRPQDRQFILSSKKLLLSDSGFYLCAWSVMPSGNTIYFGEGSWLTVV.

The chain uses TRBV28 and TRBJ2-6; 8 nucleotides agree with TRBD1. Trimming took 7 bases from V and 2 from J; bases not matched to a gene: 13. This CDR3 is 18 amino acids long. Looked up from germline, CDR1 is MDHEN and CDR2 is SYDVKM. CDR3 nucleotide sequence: TGTGCCAGCATTCCATCCGGACAGGGAAAGACTGGGGCCAACGTCCTGACTTTC. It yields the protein CASIPSGQGKTGANVLTF.

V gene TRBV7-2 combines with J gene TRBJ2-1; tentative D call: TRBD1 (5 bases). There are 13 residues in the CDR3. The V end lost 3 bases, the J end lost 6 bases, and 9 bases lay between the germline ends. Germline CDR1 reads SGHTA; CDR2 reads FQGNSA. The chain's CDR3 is CASSFYRFNEQFF. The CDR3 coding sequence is TGTGCCAGCAGCTTCTACAGGTTCAATGAGCAGTTCTTC.

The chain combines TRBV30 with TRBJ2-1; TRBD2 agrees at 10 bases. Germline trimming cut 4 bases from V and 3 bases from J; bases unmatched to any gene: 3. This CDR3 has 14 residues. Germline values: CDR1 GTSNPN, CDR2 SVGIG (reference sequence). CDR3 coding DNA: TGTGCCTGGACTAGCGGGAGCTACTACAATGAGCAGTTCTTC. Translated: CAWTSGSYYNEQFF.

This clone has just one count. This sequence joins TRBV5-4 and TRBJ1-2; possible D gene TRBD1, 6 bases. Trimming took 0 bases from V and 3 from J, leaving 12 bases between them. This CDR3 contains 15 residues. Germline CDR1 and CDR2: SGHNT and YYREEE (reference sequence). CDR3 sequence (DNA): TGTGCCAGCAGCTTGGCCTGGGGGCAGGACTATGGCTACACCTTC. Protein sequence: CASSLAWGQDYGYTF.

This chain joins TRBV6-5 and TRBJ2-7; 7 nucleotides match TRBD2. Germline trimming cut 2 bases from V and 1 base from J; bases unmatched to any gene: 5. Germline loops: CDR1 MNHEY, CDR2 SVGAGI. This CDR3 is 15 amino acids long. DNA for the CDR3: TGTGCCAGCAGTTACGTCGCTAGCGGTTCCTACGAGCAGTACTTC. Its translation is CASSYVASGSYEQYF.

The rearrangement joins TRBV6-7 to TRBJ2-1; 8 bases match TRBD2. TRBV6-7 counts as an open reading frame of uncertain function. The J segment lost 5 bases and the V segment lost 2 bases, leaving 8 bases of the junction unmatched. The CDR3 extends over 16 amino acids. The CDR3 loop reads CASSYPGLVQDNEQFF. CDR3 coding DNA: TGTGCCAGCAGTTACCCGGGACTAGTCCAGGACAATGAGCAGTTCTTC.

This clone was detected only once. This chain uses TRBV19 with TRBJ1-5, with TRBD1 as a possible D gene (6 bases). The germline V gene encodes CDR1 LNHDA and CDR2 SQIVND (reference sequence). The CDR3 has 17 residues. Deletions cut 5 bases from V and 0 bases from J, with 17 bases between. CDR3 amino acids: CASSPRTASDSNQPQHF. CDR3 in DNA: TGTGCCAGTAGTCCTAGGACAGCTTCAGATAGCAATCAGCCCCAGCATTTT.

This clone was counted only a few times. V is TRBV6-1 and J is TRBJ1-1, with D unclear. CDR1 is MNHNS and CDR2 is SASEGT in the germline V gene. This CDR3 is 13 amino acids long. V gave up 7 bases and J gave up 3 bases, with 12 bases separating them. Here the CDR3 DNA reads TGTGCCAGCACCCAATACGGTCACACTGAAGCTTTCTTT. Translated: CASTQYGHTEAFF.